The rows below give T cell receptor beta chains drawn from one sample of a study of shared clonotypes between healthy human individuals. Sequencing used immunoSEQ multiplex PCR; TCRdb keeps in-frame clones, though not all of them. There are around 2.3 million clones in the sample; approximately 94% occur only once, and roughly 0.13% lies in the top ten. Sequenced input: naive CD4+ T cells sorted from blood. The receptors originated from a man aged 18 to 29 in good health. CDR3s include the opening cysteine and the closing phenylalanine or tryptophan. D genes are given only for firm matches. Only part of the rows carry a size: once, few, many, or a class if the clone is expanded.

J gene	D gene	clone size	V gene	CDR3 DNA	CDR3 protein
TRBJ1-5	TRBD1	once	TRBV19	TGTGCCAGTAAGGCCGGACAGGGGGCTCAGGCCCAGCATTTT	CASKAGQGAQAQHF
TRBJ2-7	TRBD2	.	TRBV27	TGTGCCAGCAGTACTTGGACTAGCGGGAGAGACCACGAGCAGTACTTC	CASSTWTSGRDHEQYF
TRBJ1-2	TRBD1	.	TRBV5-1	TGCGCCAGCAGCTTTTCCGGGACAGGGGGCTTCGATCCGTGGACCTTC	CASSFSGTGGFDPWTF
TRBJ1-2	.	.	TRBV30	TGTGCCTGGAGTGATAAAGGGACTGCCTTCAACTATGGCTACACCTTC	CAWSDKGTAFNYGYTF
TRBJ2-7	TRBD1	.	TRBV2	TGTGCCAGCAGTGTCGGGGACAGGGGCTTTATGCTGACTAACGAGCAGTACTTC	CASSVGDRGFMLTNEQYF
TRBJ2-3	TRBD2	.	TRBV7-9	TGTGCCAGCAGCTTAGGGGTTAGCGGGTTTTTCGCAGATACGCAGTATTTT	CASSLGVSGFFADTQYF
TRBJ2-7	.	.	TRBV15	TGTGCCACCAGCAGAGTGGGTTACGAGCAGTACTTC	CATSRVGYEQYF
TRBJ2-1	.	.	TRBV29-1	TGCAGCGTAATTCATGGGAGCTCCTACAATGAGCAGTTCTTC	CSVIHGSSYNEQFF
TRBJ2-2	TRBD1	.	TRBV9	TGTGCCAGCAGCTTCAGGCCGGGACAGGGAGGCACCGGGGAGCTGTTTTTT	CASSFRPGQGGTGELFF
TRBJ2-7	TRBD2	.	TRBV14	TGTGCCAGCAGCCAAGGTTGGGGAGGGACCTACTACGAGCAGTACTTC	CASSQGWGGTYYEQYF
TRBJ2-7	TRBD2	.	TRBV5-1	TGCGCCAGCAGCCCGGGACTAGCGGGAGTCGTAGGCTACGAGCAGTACTTC	CASSPGLAGVVGYEQYF
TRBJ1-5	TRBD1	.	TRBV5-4	TGTGCCAGCAGCTTGCGCAGGGGGCGCGGGAATCAGCCCCAGCATTTT	CASSLRRGRGNQPQHF
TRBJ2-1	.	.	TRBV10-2	TGCGCCAGCAGACTAGGCGGGTACAATGAGCAGTTCTTC	CASRLGGYNEQFF
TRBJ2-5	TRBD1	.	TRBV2	TGTGCCAGCAGCTACAGGGGGCTACTACTAAGCGAGACCCAGTACTTC	CASSYRGLLLSETQYF
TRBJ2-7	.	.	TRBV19	TGTGCCAGTAGTATCGGGACGGGCGAGCAGTACTTC	CASSIGTGEQYF
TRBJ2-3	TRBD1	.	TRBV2	TGTGCCAGCAGTGTTATCCTCGGGACAGCTAGCACAGATACGCAGTATTTT	CASSVILGTASTDTQYF
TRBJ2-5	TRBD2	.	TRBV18	TGTGCCAGCTCACCTTTACTAGCGGGAGTGCAAGGAGAGACCCAGTACTTC	CASSPLLAGVQGETQYF
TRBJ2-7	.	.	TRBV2	TGTGCCAGCAGTGCCGGACCTGATAGGCAGTACTTC	CASSAGPDRQYF
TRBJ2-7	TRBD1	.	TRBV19	TGTGCCAGTAGACCGACAGGGGGTATCTACGAGCAGTACTTC	CASRPTGGIYEQYF
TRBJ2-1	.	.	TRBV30	TGTGCCTCCGCCCCGGGGCGGGGGCAGTTCTTC	CASAPGRGQFF
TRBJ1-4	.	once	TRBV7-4	TGTGCCAGCAGCCGCGGGACACCCGAAAAACTGTTTTTT	CASSRGTPEKLFF
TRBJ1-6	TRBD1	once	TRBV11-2	TGTGCCAGCAGCTTATCAGCAGGGGGTAATTCACCCCTCCACTTT	CASSLSAGGNSPLHF
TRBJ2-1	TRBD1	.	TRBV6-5	TGTGCCAGCAGTTCGACAGGGTCAATGGTCAATGAGCAGTTCTTC	CASSSTGSMVNEQFF
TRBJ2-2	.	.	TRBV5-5	TGTGCCAGCAGCTTGGCCTTGGAGCGGCACGTGGGGGAGCTGTTTTTT	CASSLALERHVGELFF
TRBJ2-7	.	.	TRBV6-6	TGTGCCAGCAGCTACCGGGACGGACCCTACGAGCAGTACTTC	CASSYRDGPYEQYF
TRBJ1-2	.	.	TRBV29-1	TGCAGCGTCAGGGACAAAGCTAACTATGGCTACACCTTC	CSVRDKANYGYTF